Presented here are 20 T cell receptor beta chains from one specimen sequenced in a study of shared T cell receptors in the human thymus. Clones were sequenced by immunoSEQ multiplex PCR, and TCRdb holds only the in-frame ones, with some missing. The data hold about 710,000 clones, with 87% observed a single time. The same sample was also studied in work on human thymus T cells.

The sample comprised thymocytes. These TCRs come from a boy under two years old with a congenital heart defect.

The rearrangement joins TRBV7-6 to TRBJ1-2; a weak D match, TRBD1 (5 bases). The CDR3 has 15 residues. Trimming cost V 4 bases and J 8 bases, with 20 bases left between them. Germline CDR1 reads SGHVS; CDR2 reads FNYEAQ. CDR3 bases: TGTGCCAGCAGCTCACTGGGAGCGGGGGTGGAGGGCTACACCTTC. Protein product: CASSSLGAGVEGYTF.

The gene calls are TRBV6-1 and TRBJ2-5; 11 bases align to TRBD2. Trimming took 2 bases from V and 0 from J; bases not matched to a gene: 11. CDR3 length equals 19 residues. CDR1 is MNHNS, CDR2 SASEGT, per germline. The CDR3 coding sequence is TGTGCCAGCAGTGAAAGACGTCTAGCGGGAGGCGGAAACCAAGAGACCCAGTACTTC. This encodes CASSERRLAGGGNQETQYF.

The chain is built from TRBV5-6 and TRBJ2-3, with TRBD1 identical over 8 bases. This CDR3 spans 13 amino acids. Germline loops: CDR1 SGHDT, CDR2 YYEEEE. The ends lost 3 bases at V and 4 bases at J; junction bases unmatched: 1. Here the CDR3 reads CASSWTGPDTQYF. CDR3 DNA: TGTGCCAGCAGCTGGACAGGGCCAGATACGCAGTATTTT.

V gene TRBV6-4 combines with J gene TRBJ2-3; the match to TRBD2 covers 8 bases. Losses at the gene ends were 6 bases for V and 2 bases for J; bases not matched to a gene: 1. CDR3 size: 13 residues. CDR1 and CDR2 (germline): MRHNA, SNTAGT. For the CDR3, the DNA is TGTGCCAGCAGCGGGGGGGCCACAGATACGCAGTATTTT. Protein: CASSGGATDTQYF.

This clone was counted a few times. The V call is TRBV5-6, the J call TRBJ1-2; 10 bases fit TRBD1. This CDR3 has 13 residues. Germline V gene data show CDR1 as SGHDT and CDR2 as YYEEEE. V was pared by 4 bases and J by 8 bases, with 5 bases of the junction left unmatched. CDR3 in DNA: TGTGCCAGCAGCACGGGACAGGGGAGAGGCTACACCTTC. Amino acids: CASSTGQGRGYTF.

The CDR3 reads CASSQEVGLAGGPQETQYF. DNA of the CDR3: TGCGCCAGCAGCCAAGAAGTGGGACTAGCGGGAGGGCCCCAAGAGACCCAGTACTTC. The chain has TRBV4-1 and TRBJ2-5, with 16 positions matching TRBD2. CDR1 is MGHRA, CDR2 YSYEKL, per germline. The CDR3 contains 19 residues. With 0 bases clipped from V and 1 base from J, the junction kept 5 bases outside the gene matches.

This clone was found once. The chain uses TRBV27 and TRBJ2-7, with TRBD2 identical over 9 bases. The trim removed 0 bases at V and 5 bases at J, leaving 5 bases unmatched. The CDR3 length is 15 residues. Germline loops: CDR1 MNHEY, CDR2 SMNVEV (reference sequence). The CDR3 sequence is CASSLSVSGRNEQYF. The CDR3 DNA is TGTGCCAGCAGTTTATCGGTTAGCGGGAGAAACGAGCAGTACTTC.

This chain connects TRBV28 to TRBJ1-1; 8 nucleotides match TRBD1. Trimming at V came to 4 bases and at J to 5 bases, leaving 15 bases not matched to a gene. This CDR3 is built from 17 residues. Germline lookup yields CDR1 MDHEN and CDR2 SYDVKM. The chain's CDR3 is CASSCRQGRSGKTEAFF. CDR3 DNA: TGTGCCAGCAGTTGCCGACAGGGGAGGTCTGGAAAAACTGAAGCTTTCTTT. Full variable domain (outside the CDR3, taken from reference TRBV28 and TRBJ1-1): DVKVTQSSRYLVKRTGEKVFLECVQDMDHENMFWYRQDPGLGLRLIYFSYDVKMKEKGDIPEGYSVSREKKERFSLILESASTNQTSMYLCASSCRQGRSGKTEAFFGQGTRLTVV.

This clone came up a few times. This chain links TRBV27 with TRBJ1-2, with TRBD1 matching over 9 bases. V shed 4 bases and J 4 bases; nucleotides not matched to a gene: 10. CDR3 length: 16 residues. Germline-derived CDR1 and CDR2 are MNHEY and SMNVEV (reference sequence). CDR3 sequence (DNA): TGTGCCAGCAGTTGTCCGTCTGGACAGGGGACCTATGGCTACACCTTC. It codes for CASSCPSGQGTYGYTF.

The CDR3 region is CASSPPQGAYEQYF. The CDR3 DNA is TGTGCCAGCTCACCACCGCAGGGGGCCTACGAGCAGTACTTC. The chain couples TRBV18 to TRBJ2-7, with 7 bases matching TRBD1. V was pared by 0 bases and J by 2 bases, with 1 base of the junction left unmatched. Germline V gives CDR1 KGHSH, CDR2 LQKENI. The CDR3 has 14 residues.

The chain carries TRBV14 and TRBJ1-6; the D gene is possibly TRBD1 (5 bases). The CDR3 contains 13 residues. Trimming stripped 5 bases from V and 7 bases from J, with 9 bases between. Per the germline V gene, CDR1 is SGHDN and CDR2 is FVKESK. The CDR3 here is CASSGTGNSPLHF. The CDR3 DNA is TGTGCCAGCAGCGGAACAGGAAATTCACCCCTCCACTTT.

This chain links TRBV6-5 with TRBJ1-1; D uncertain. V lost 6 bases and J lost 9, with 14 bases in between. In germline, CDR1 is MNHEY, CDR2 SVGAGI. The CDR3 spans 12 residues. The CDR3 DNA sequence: TGTGCCAGCAGGGGTGCAGCTGACAAAGCTTTCTTT. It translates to CASRGAADKAFF.

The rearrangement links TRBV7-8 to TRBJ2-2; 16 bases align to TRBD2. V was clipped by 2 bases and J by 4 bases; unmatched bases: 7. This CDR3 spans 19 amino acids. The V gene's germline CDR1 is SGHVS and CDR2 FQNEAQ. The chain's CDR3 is CASSLRGLAGGISTGELFF. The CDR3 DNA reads TGTGCCAGCAGCTTAAGGGGACTAGCGGGGGGGATTAGCACCGGGGAGCTGTTTTTT.

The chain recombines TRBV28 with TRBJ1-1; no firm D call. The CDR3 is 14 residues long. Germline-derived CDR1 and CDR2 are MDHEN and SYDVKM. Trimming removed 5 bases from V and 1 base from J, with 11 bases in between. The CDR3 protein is CASSRVGRNTEAFF. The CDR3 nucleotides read TGTGCCAGCAGTAGGGTTGGGAGGAACACTGAAGCTTTCTTT.

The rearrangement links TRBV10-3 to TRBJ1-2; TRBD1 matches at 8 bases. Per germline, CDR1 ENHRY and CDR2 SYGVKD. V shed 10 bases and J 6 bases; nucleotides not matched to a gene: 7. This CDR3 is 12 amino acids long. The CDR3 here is CATISGGDGYTF. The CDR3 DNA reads TGTGCCACCATTTCAGGGGGCGATGGCTACACCTTC.

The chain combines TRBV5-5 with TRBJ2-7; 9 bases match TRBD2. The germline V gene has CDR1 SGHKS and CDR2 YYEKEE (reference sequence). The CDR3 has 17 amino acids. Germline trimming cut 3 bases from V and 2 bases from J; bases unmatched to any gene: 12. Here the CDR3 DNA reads TGTGCCAGCAGCTCTACGGGCGGGAGGGAAACCCCCTACGAGCAGTACTTC. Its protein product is CASSSTGGRETPYEQYF.

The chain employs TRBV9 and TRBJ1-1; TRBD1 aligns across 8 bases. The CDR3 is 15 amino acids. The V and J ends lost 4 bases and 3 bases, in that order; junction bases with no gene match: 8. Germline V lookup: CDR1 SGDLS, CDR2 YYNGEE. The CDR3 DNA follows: TGTGCCAGCAGCCCCAAACCGGGACAGGACACTGAAGCTTTCTTT. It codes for CASSPKPGQDTEAFF. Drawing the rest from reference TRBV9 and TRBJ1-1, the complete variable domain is DSGVTQTPKHLITATGQRVTLRCSPRSGDLSVYWYQQSLDQGLQFLIQYYNGEERAKGNILERFSAQQFPDLHSELNLSSLELGDSALYFCASSPKPGQDTEAFFGQGTRLTVV.

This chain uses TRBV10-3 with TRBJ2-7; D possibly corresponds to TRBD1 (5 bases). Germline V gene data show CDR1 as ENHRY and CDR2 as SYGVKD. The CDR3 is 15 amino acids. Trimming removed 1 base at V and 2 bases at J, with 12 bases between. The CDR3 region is CAISEFIRVPYEQYF. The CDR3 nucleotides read TGTGCCATCAGTGAGTTCATCAGGGTACCCTACGAGCAGTACTTC.

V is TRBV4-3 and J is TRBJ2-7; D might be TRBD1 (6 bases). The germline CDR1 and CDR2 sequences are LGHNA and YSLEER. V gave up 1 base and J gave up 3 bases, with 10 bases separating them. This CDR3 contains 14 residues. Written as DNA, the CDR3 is TGCGCCAGCAGCCAAGGGGGGACAAGCTACGAGCAGTACTTC. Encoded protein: CASSQGGTSYEQYF.

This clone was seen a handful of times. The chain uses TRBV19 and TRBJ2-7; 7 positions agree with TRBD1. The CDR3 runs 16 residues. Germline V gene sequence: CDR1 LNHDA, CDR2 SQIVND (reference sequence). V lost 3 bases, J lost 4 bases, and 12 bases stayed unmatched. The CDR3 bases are TGTGCCAGTAGTATGAGTGACAGGGCCCCACTATACGAGCAGTACTTC. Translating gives CASSMSDRAPLYEQYF.